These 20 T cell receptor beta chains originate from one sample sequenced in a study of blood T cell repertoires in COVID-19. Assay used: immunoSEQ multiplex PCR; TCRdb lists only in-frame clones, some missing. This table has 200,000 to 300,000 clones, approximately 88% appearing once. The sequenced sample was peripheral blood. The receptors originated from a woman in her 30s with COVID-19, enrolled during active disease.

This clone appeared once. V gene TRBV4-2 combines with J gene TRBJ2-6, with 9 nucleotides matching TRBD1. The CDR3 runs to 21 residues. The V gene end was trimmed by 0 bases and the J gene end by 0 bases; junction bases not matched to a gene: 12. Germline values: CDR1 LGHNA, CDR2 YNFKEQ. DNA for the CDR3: TGTGCCAGCAGCCAAGATCGAATCTGGGACAGGGACCTCTCTGGGGCCAACGTCCTGACTTTC. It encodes CASSQDRIWDRDLSGANVLTF.

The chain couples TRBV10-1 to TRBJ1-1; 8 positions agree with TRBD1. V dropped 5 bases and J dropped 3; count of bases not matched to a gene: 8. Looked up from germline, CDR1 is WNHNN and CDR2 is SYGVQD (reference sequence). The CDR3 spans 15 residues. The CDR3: CASSRQGPGHTEAFF. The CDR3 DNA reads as TGCGCCAGCAGTCGACAGGGGCCGGGGCACACTGAAGCTTTCTTT.

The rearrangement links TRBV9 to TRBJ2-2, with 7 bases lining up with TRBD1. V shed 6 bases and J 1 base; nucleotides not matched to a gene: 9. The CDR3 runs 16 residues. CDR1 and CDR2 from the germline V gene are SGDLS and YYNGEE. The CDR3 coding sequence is TGTGCCAGCATTAGGGGGCAACAGGGGAACACCGGGGAGCTGTTTTTT. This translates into CASIRGQQGNTGELFF.

The CDR3 reads CASSLYGQGGETQYF. The CDR3 region has the DNA TGTGCCAGCAGTTTATATGGACAGGGAGGGGAGACCCAGTACTTC. The chain is built from TRBV27 and TRBJ2-5, with D possibly TRBD1 on 8 matching bases. The CDR3 covers 15 residues. From germline, CDR1 is MNHEY and CDR2 SMNVEV (reference sequence). The V and J ends lost 1 base and 5 bases respectively, with 14 bases between them.

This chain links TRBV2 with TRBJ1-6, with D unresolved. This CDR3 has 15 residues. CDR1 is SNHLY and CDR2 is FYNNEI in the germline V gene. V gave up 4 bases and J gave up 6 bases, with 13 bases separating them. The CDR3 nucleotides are TGTGCCAGCAGTGCGTTCGCAGGTCTTAATTCACCCCTCCACTTT. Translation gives CASSAFAGLNSPLHF.

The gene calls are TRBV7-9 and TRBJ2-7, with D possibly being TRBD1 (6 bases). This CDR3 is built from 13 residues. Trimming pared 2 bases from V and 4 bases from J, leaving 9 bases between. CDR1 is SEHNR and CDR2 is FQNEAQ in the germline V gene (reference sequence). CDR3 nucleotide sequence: TGTGCCAGCAGCTTACTGGACAGTTACGAGCAGTACTTC. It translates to CASSLLDSYEQYF.

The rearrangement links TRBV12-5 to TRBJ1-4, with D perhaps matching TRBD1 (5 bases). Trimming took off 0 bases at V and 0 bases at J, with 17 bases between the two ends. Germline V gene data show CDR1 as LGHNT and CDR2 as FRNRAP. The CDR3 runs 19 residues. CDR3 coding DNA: TGTGCTAGTGGTTTGGTACCCCTCGTTTCCAGGGCAACTAATGAAAAACTGTTTTTT. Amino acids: CASGLVPLVSRATNEKLFF.

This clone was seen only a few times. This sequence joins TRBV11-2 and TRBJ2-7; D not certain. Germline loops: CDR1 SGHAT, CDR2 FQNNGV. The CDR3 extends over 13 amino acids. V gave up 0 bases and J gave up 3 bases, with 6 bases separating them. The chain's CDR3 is CASSLDPVYEQYF. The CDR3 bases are TGTGCCAGCAGCTTAGATCCCGTCTACGAGCAGTACTTC.

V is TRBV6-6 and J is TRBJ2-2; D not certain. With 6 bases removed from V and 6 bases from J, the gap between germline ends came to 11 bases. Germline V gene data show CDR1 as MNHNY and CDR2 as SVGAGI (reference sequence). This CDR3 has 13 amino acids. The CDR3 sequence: CASSPEAPGELFF. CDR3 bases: TGTGCCAGCAGCCCCGAAGCGCCCGGGGAGCTGTTTTTT.

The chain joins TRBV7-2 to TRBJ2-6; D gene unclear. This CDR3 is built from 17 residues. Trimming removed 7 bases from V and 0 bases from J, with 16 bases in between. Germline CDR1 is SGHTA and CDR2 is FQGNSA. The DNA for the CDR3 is TGTGCCAGCACCATGGAGACTTTTATCTCTGGGGCCAACGTCCTGACTTTC. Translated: CASTMETFISGANVLTF.

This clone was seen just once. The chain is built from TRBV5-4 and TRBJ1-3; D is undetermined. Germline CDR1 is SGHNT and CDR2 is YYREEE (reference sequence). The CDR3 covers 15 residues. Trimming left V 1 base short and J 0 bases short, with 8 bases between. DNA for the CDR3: TGTGCCAGCAGCTTGCGGGGAAACTCTGGAAACACCATATATTTT. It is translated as CASSLRGNSGNTIYF.

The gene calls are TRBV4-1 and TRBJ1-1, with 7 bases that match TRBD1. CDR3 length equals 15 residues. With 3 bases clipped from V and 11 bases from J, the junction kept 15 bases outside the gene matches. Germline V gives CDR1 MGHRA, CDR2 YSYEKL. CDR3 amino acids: CASSQRARQGIRAFF. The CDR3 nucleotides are TGCGCCAGCAGCCAGCGTGCTCGACAGGGTATCCGGGCTTTCTTT.

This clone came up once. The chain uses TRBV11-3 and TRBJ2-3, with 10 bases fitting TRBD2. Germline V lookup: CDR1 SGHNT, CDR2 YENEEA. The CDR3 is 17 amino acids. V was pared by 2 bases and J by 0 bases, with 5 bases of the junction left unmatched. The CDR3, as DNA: TGTGCCAGCAGCTTACCACCAGCGGGAGGGAGCACAGATACGCAGTATTTT. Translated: CASSLPPAGGSTDTQYF.

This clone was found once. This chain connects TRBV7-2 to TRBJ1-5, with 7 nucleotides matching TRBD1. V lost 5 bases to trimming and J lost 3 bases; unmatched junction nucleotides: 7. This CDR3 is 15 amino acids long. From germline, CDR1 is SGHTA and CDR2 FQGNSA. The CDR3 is CASSRTGQPNQPQHF. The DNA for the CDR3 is TGTGCCAGCAGCAGGACGGGACAGCCCAATCAGCCCCAGCATTTT.

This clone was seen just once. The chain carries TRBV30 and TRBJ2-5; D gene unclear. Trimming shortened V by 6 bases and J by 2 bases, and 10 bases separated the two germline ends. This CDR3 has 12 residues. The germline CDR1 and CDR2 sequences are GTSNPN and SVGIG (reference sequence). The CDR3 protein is CACTRLQETQYF. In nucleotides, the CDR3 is TGTGCCTGTACAAGACTTCAAGAGACCCAGTACTTC.

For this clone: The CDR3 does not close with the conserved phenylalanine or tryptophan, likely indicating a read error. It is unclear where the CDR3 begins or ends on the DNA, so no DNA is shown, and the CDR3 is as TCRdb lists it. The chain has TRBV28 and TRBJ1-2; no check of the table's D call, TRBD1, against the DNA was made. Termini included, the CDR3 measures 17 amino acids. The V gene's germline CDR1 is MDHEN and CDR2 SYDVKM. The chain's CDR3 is CASAPGTVFGHTARGCS.

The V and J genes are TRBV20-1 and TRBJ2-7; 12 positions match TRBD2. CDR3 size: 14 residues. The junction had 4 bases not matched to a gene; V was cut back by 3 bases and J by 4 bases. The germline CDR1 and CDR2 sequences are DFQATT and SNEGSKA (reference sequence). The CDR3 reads CSASSLAGGYEQYF. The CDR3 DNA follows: TGCAGTGCTAGTTCCCTAGCGGGGGGGTACGAGCAGTACTTC.

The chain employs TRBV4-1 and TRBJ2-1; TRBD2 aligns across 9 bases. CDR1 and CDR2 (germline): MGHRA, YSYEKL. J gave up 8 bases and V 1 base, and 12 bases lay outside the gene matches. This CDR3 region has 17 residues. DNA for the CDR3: TGCGCCAGCAGCCAAGTCTTTCAAGCGGGAGGAGGGGATGAGCAGTTCTTC. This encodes CASSQVFQAGGGDEQFF.

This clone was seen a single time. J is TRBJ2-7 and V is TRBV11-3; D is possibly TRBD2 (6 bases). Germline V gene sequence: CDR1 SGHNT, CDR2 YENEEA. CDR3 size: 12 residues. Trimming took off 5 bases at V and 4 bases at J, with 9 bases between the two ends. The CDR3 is CASSPGTYEQYV. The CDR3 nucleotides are TGTGCCAGCAGCCCAGGGACTTACGAGCAGTACGTC.

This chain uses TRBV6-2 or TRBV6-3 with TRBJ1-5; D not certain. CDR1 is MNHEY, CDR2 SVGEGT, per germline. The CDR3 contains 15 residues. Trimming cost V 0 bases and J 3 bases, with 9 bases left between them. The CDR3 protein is CASSYSGRPNQPQHF. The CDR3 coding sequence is TGTGCCAGCAGTTACTCCGGCAGGCCCAATCAGCCCCAGCATTTT.